The clone carrying this T cell receptor (beta chain) was seen many times. The data stem from a study of T cells after yellow fever vaccination. Study-level background: Those fractions that held only low numbers of cells were prepared using the SMART-Seq v4 Ultra Low Input RNA kit.

TCRdb passed the 5' RACE reads through MiXCR, listing each CDR3 protein once. The repertoire includes approximately 120,000 distinct CDR3 sequences, more than 6% of them detected once, and just under 2.5% sits in the top ten. Trimming removed 1 base from V and 6 bases from J, with 8 bases in between. CDR3 size: 13 residues. Germline-derived CDR1 and CDR2 are SNHLY and FYNNEI. This TCR was recovered from a man aged 18 to 29 who received the YFV17D yellow fever vaccine. V gene TRBV2 combines with J gene TRBJ2-3; D gene unclear. This specimen was CD4+ T cells sorted from PBMCs, taken more than 8 days after the first yellow fever vaccination. CDR3 sequence: CASSEERLDTQYF. The CDR3 nucleotides are TGTGCCAGCAGTGAAGAACGGCTGGATACGCAGTATTTT.